This paragraph reports one T cell receptor beta chain. As yet, its antigen is unknown. Between the trimmed V and J ends, which lost 0 bases and 2 bases, there was a span of 11 bases. The CDR3 loop spans 16 amino acids. Per germline, CDR1 LNHNV and CDR2 YYDKDF (reference sequence). The PCR had 60 Vbeta and 13 Jbeta primers. Libraries were prepared by immunoSEQ multiplex PCR; TCRdb keeps only in-frame clonotypes and omits some of them. The table includes more than 120,000 clones, over 75% detected once. The data stem from a study of cytomegalovirus exposure and HLA in healthy donors. Study-level background: About 85 million unique TCR sequences came from HLA-typed donors in an early release. The study placed approximately 78% of its 398 genotyped donors in the Caucasian-associated ancestry cluster. The study's findings and limits: TCR beta sequences numbering 15,000 to 20,000 were associated with HLA alleles at 0.05 false discovery rate in a later analysis. In terms of immune exposure information, only CMV serostatus was available.

Sequenced: PBMCs. V is TRBV15 and J is TRBJ1-5, with D possibly TRBD1 on 5 matching bases. This sequence was found in a woman in her twenties or thirties in good health and CMV-seronegative. The CDR3 nucleotides are TGTGCCACCAGCAGAGATGGAAGGGGCGGCAATCAGCCCCAGCATTTT. Encoded protein: CATSRDGRGGNQPQHF.